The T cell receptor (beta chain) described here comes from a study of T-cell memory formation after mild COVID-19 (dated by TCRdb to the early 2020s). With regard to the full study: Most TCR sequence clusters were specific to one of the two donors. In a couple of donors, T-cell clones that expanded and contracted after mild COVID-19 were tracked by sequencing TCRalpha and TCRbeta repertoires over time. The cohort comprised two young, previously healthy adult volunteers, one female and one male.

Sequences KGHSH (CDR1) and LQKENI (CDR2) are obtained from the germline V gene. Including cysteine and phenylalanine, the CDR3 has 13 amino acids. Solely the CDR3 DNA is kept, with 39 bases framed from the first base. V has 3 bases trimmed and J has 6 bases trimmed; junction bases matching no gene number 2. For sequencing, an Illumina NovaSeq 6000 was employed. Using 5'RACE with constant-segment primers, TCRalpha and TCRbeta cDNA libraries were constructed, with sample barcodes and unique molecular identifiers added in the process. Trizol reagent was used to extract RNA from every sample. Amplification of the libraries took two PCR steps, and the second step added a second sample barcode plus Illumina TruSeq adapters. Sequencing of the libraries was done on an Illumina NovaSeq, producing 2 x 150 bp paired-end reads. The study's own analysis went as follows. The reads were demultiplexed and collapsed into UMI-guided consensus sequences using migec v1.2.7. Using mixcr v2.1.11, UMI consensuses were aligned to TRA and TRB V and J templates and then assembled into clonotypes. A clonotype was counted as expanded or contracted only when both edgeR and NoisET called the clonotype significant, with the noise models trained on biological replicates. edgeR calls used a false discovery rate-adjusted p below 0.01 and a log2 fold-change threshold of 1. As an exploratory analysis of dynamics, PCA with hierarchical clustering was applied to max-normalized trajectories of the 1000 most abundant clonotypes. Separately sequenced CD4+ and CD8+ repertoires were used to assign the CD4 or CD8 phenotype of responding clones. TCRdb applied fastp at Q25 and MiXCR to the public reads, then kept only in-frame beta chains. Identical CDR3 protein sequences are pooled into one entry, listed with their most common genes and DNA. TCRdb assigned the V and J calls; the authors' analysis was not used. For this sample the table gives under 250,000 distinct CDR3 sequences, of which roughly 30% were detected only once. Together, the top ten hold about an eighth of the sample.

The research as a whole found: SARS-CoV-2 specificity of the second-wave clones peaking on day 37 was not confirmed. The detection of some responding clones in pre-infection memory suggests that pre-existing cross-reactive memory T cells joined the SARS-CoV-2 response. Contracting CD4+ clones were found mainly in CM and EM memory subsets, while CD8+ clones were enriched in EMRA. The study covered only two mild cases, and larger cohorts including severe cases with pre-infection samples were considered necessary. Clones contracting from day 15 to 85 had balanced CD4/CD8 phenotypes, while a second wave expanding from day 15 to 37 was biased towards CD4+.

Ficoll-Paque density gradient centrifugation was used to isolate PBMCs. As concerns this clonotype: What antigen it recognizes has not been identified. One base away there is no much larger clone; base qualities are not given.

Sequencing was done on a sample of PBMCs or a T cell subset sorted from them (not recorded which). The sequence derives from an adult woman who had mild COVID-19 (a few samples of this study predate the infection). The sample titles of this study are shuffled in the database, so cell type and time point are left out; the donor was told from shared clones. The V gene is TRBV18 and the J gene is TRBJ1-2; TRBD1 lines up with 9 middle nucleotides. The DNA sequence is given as TGTGCCAGCTCACCTTGGGACAGGGATGGCTACACCTTC. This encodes CASSPWDRDGYTF.